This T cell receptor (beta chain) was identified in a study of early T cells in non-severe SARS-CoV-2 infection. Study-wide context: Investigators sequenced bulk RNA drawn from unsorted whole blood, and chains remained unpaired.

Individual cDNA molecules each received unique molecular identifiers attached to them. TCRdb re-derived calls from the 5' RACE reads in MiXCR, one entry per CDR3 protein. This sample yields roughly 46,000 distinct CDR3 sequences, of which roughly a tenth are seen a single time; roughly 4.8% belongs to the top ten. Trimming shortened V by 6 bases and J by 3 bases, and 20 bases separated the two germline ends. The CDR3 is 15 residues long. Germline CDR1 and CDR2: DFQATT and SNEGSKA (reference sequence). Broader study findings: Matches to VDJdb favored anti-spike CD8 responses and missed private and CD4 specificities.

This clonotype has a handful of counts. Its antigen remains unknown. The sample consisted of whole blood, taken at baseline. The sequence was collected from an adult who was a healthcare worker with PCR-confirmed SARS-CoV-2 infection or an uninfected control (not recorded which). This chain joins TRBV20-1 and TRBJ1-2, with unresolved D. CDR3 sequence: CSALNPRNFDYGYTF. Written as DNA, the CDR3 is TGCAGTGCGCTTAACCCCCGCAATTTCGACTATGGCTACACCTTC.